This is a list of T cell receptor beta chains from one sample in a study of cytomegalovirus exposure and HLA in healthy donors. TCRdb's table, derived via immunoSEQ multiplex PCR, lists solely in-frame clones and lacks some. The data hold about 150,000 clones, with about 80% observed a single time. Sequencing input: PBMCs. These receptors were collected from a woman in her forties or fifties in good health and CMV-seropositive. Each CDR3 is given with its conserved first and last residue. A D gene is named only where the DNA matches it firmly.

>TRBD1|TRBV28|TRBJ2-3
TGTGCCAGCAGTGAGAAGGGGGCTGAGTTCACAGATACGCAGTATTTT
CASSEKGAEFTDTQYF
>TRBD1|TRBV6-1|TRBJ2-7
TGTGCCAGCACCCAAGCCGGGACAGGATGGGAGCAGTACTTC
CASTQAGTGWEQYF
>TRBD1|TRBV9|TRBJ1-6
TGTGCCAGCAGCGCGGGGACAGGGGAGGGTTCACCCCTCCACTTT
CASSAGTGEGSPLHF
>.|TRBV19|TRBJ1-2
TGTGCCAGTAGTTATAGAAGCTTAAACTATGGCTACACCTTC
CASSYRSLNYGYTF
>TRBD1|TRBV7-9|TRBJ2-7
TGTGCCAGCAGCCCATACTCGACCGGGACAGTATACGAGCAGTACTTC
CASSPYSTGTVYEQYF
>.|TRBV7-9|TRBJ1-1
TGTGCCAGCAGCTTATCGCACAGAATGAACACTGAAGCTTTCTTT
CASSLSHRMNTEAFF
>.|TRBV7-3|TRBJ1-1
TGTGCCAGCAGCTTAGAAGCGGAAACTGAAGCTTTCTTT
CASSLEAETEAFF
>TRBD1|TRBV7-2|TRBJ1-5
TGTGCCAGCAGCGGTGACAGGGCCAATCAGCCCCAGCATTTT
CASSGDRANQPQHF
>TRBD2|TRBV13|TRBJ2-1
TGTGCCAGCAGTAAGGGACTACAGGACTATGAGCAGTTCTTC
CASSKGLQDYEQFF
>.|TRBV6-1|TRBJ2-1
TGTGCCAGCACTGAGAACCAGGGGAACCCCTACAATGAGCAGTTCTTC
CASTENQGNPYNEQFF
>.|TRBV29-1|TRBJ1-5
TGCAGCGTTGCCCAGGGGAGGGGGAGCAATCAGCCCCAGCATTTT
CSVAQGRGSNQPQHF
>.|TRBV9|TRBJ2-7
TGTGCCAGCAGCGTAAGCGAGCATTACTTC
CASSVSEHYF